This TCR beta chain was retrieved from a study of early T cells in non-severe SARS-CoV-2 infection. In the study overall: The input, bulk RNA from unsorted whole blood, was sequenced, and chains were unpaired. Study-level points and caveats: Reliance on VDJdb matching favored anti-spike CD8 responses; private and CD4 specificities were missed.

cDNA molecules, individually, were tagged with unique molecular identifiers. TCRdb ran MiXCR on the 5' RACE reads and lists one entry per CDR3 protein. The sample lists 20,000 to 25,000 distinct CDR3 sequences, about 5% occurring once. Note on this clonotype: Its target is not known.

Germline lookup yields CDR1 LNHDA and CDR2 SQIVND (reference sequence). This CDR3 region has 16 residues. Trimming at V came to 6 bases and at J to 6 bases, leaving 16 bases not matched to a gene. The V and J genes are TRBV19 and TRBJ2-7; TRBD2 matches 8 bases. The source is an adult who was a healthcare worker with PCR-confirmed SARS-CoV-2 infection or an uninfected control (not recorded which). Sequences were obtained from whole blood. The CDR3, as DNA: TGTGCCAGTAGGCCGGGACTAGGGACCCAGATGAGCGAGCAGTACTTC. This codes for CASRPGLGTQMSEQYF.